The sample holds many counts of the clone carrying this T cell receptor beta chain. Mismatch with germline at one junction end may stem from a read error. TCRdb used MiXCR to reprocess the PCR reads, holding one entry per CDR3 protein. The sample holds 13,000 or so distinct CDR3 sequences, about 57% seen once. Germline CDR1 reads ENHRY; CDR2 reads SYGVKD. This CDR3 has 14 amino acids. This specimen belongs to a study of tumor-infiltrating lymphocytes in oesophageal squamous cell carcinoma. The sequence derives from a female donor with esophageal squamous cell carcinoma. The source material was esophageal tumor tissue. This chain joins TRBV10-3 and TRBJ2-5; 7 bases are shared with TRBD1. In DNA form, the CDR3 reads TGTGCCATCAGTACTACAGGGGACAATTCACCCCTCCACTTC. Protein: CAISTTGDNSPLHF.